A selection of T cell receptor beta chains follows, all from one sample in a study of T cells in tumors after PD-1 blockade. Assay: immunoSEQ multiplex PCR; the TCRdb copy retains only in-frame clones and omits some. The top ten clones hold about a sixth of a sample with around 46,000 clones, approximately 75% of them seen once. The starting material was PBMCs, obtained before anti-PD-1 treatment. The receptors shown here come from a human donor with basal cell carcinoma. CDR3s include the opening cysteine and the closing phenylalanine or tryptophan. The D gene is left open where the match is weak.

V: TRBV6-6; D: TRBD2; J: TRBJ2-3; CDR3: CASSRLAGGASTDTQYF
V: TRBV6-1; D: NA; J: TRBJ2-2; CDR3: CASSEGTLGSGELFF
V: TRBV20-1; D: NA; J: TRBJ2-3; CDR3: CSARRQGTQYF
V: TRBV25-1; D: NA; J: TRBJ2-1; CDR3: CASSEERANSYNEQFF
V: TRBV28; D: NA; J: TRBJ1-4; CDR3: CASSLGGTGSEKLFF
V: TRBV6-5; D: NA; J: TRBJ1-3; CDR3: CASSYSSQNSGNTIYF
V: TRBV6-5; D: NA; J: TRBJ2-3; CDR3: CASSYSRIGAGDTQYF
V: TRBV9; D: NA; J: TRBJ2-7; CDR3: CASSVALGPHYEQYF
V: TRBV19; D: NA; J: TRBJ1-2; CDR3: CASSTVPPGHYGYTF
V: TRBV5-1; D: NA; J: TRBJ2-1; CDR3: CASSLDGGGGYNEQFF
V: TRBV2; D: TRBD1; J: TRBJ1-6; CDR3: CASSEEEGRGLDHSPLHF
V: TRBV7-3; D: NA; J: TRBJ2-3; CDR3: CASSLVAVSTDTQYF
V: TRBV4-1; D: NA; J: TRBJ1-2; CDR3: CASSPPTGNYGYTF
V: TRBV12-5; D: NA; J: TRBJ2-3; CDR3: CASGPRGKDTQYF
V: TRBV5-4; D: TRBD1; J: TRBJ2-2; CDR3: CASSLGQGITGELFF
V: TRBV5-1; D: NA; J: TRBJ2-7; CDR3: CASSLQVGSVDEQYF
V: TRBV5-1; D: NA; J: TRBJ2-3; CDR3: CASSLQGGGPDTQYF
V: TRBV30; D: TRBD1; J: TRBJ1-6; CDR3: CAWSVYGTGNSPLHF
V: TRBV30; D: NA; J: TRBJ1-3; CDR3: CASRETSGNTIYF
V: TRBV10-1; D: NA; J: TRBJ1-5; CDR3: CASKEGEQPQHF
V: TRBV28; D: TRBD2; J: TRBJ2-7; CDR3: CASSTGGSTSYEQYF
V: TRBV27; D: TRBD1; J: TRBJ1-1; CDR3: CASNRQGANTEAFF
V: TRBV5-1; D: NA; J: TRBJ2-3; CDR3: CASSSGYTQYF
V: TRBV29-1; D: NA; J: TRBJ1-2; CDR3: CSVGTGVYGYTF
V: TRBV28; D: NA; J: TRBJ1-2; CDR3: CASRTGNSRGYTF
V: TRBV19; D: NA; J: TRBJ1-4; CDR3: CASSMTDSYNEKLFF
V: TRBV3-1/TRBV3-2; D: TRBD1; J: TRBJ2-7; CDR3: CASSQRSPSTGGEQYF
V: TRBV20-1; D: TRBD2; J: TRBJ2-1; CDR3: CSASAGGNYNEQFF
V: TRBV3-1/TRBV3-2; D: TRBD2; J: TRBJ2-7; CDR3: CASSQGLAGVYEQYF
V: TRBV2; D: NA; J: TRBJ1-1; CDR3: CASIADRMNTEAFF
V: TRBV7-6; D: NA; J: TRBJ2-7; CDR3: CASSLSFIDYEQYF
V: TRBV7-6; D: NA; J: TRBJ1-6; CDR3: CASSLEVASNSPLHF
V: TRBV5-6; D: NA; J: TRBJ2-2; CDR3: CASSLRVSGAGTGELFF
V: TRBV19; D: TRBD2; J: TRBJ2-7; CDR3: CASSRSTSGGESSYEQYF
V: TRBV2; D: NA; J: TRBJ2-7; CDR3: CASRETDRRATRGQYF